The next 18 T cell receptor beta chains were all read from a single sample in a study of spatial heterogeneity in lung cancer. Study-level findings and limits: Expanded alpha and beta TCR counts within tumors tracked tumor mutation counts.

TCRdb ran MiXCR on the 5' RACE reads and lists one entry per CDR3 protein. The repertoire consists of under 14,000 distinct CDR3 sequences, with 7.9% occurring once and the leading ten covering 22%. Noted time point: sample taken at primary tumor resection. Their antigens are not known. Sequencing was performed on lung tumor tissue, taken at surgery. All receptors derive from a female donor with early-stage non-small cell lung cancer.

Worth noting for this clonotype: A library prepared for alpha chains yielded this beta chain as an off-target read; its size is of little meaning. The V gene is TRBV29-1, the J gene TRBJ2-4, with a tentative D call TRBD1 (5 bases). Trimming left V 4 bases short and J 2 bases short, with 12 bases between. This CDR3 is 14 amino acids long. Germline loops: CDR1 SQVTM, CDR2 ANQGSEA. CDR3 amino acids: CSVVEGASKNIQYF. CDR3 sequence (DNA): TGCAGCGTTGTAGAAGGGGCATCCAAAAACATTCAGTACTTC. Using reference TRBV29-1 and TRBJ2-4 for the parts outside the CDR3, the full variable domain is SAVISQKPSRDICQRGTSLTIQCQVDSQVTMMFWYRQQPGQSLTLIATANQGSEATYESGFVIDKFPISRPNLTFSTLTVSNMSPEDSSIYLCSVVEGASKNIQYFGAGTRLSVL.

About this clonotype: Because the library targeted alpha chains, this beta chain is an off-target read whose size means little. The genes are TRBV7-9 and TRBJ2-7, with D possibly being TRBD1 or TRBD2 (5 bases each). This CDR3 spans 13 amino acids. Germline-derived CDR1 and CDR2 are SEHNR and FQNEAQ (reference sequence). V was shortened by 4 bases and J by 9 bases, with 16 bases between the two germline ends. The chain's CDR3 is CASSSGTTRGQYF. In nucleotides, the CDR3 is TGTGCCAGCAGCTCCGGGACCACCCGGGGGCAGTACTTC.

At least ten counts were recorded for this clonotype. Within a library made for alpha chains, this beta chain is off target, and its count is uninformative. The chain carries TRBV6-1 and TRBJ2-7; TRBD1 matches at 7 bases. This CDR3 is 14 amino acids long. J lost 0 bases, V lost 5 bases, and 4 bases had no gene match. Looked up from germline, CDR1 is MNHNS and CDR2 is SASEGT. The CDR3 loop reads CASSRQGTSYEQYF. DNA for the CDR3: TGTGCCAGCAGTAGACAGGGAACCTCCTACGAGCAGTACTTC.

This clonotype was seen many times. Since it is a stray read in a library aimed at alpha chains, this beta chain has a size that is not meaningful. The chain recombines TRBV5-5 with TRBJ2-7; 10 nucleotides align to TRBD2. V was pared by 1 base and J by 5 bases, with 3 bases of the junction left unmatched. The CDR3 is 14 residues long. Germline CDR1 reads SGHKS; CDR2 reads YYEKEE (reference sequence). The chain's CDR3 is CASSLSGGANEQYF. CDR3 nucleotide sequence: TGTGCCAGCAGCTTGAGCGGGGGGGCAAACGAGCAGTACTTC. Combining the CDR3 with reference TRBV5-5 and TRBJ2-7 gives the whole variable domain DAGVTQSPTHLIKTRGQQVTLRCSPISGHKSVSWYQQVLGQGPQFIFQYYEKEERGRGNFPDRFSARQFPNYSSELNVNALLLGDSALYLCASSLSGGANEQYFGPGTRLTVT.

This clonotype occurred many times. Found in a library prepared for alpha chains, this beta chain is an off-target read, and its abundance has little meaning. This rearrangement joins TRBV19 to TRBJ1-1; 7 nucleotides align to TRBD1. Germline lookup yields CDR1 LNHDA and CDR2 SQIVND (reference sequence). V shed 6 bases and J 10 bases; nucleotides not matched to a gene: 8. The CDR3 totals 12 residues. CDR3 residues: CASSHRGGAAFF. CDR3 DNA sequence: TGTGCCAGTAGCCACAGGGGAGGCGCAGCTTTCTTT.

This clonotype is judged medium-sized. For a library built for alpha chains, this beta chain is a stray read; little rests on its size. The chain carries TRBV9 and TRBJ2-1, with 7 bases aligning to TRBD1. This CDR3 is 15 amino acids long. The J segment lost 7 bases and the V segment lost 2 bases, leaving 9 bases of the junction unmatched. Germline V gene sequence: CDR1 SGDLS, CDR2 YYNGEE. CDR3 in DNA: TGTGCCAGCAGCGTCGCCGGGACAGAAAGGAATGAGCAGTTCTTC. Residues: CASSVAGTERNEQFF.

This clonotype is judged medium-sized. This beta chain represents an off-target read in a library built for alpha chains; its size is of limited meaning. The V and J genes are TRBV4-1 and TRBJ2-7; D tentatively fits TRBD1 or TRBD2 (5 bases each). The V gene's germline CDR1 is MGHRA and CDR2 YSYEKL. Trimming removed 1 base from V and 5 bases from J, with 9 bases in between. This CDR3 has 13 residues. The CDR3 reads CASSQAGTNEQYF. Here the CDR3 DNA reads TGCGCCAGCAGCCAAGCTGGGACCAACGAGCAGTACTTC.

This clonotype appeared many times. The library was designed around alpha chains, so this beta chain is a stray read whose abundance carries little weight. The CDR3 spells CASRVTGTGGGFYEQYF. The CDR3 DNA follows: TGTGCCAGCAGAGTTACCGGGACAGGGGGCGGTTTCTACGAGCAGTACTTC. The J gene is TRBJ2-7, the V gene TRBV7-2; TRBD1 matches at 12 bases. Per germline, CDR1 SGHTA and CDR2 FQGNSA. The CDR3 is made up of 17 amino acids. V trimming: 6 bases; J trimming: 3 bases; junction bases outside the gene matches: 12.

This clonotype is medium-sized in the sample. This beta chain is an unintended read in a library built for alpha chains; its size means little. The rearrangement joins TRBV7-3 to TRBJ1-6, with D possibly TRBD1 on 5 matching bases. Trimming left V 1 base short and J 7 bases short, with 11 bases between. Germline V gene sequence: CDR1 SGHTA, CDR2 FQGTGA. CDR3 length: 15 residues. CDR3: CASSLNPAGNSPLHF. CDR3 in DNA: TGTGCCAGCAGCTTAAATCCCGCAGGGAATTCACCCCTCCACTTT.

By sample share, this clonotype is medium-sized (0.01 to 0.1%). This beta chain lies outside the target of a library built for alpha chains; its clone size means little. The chain recombines TRBV6-2 or TRBV6-3 with TRBJ2-3; 12 nucleotides agree with TRBD2. V lost 6 bases to trimming and J lost 8 bases; unmatched junction nucleotides: 12. The CDR3 runs to 16 residues. Germline CDR1 MNHEY, CDR2 SVGEGT. In nucleotides, the CDR3 is TGTGCCAGCAGGGCCTCCGGACTAGCGGGGAGGCCTACGCAGTATTTT. Protein product: CASRASGLAGRPTQYF.

This clonotype appeared many times. In a library made to pick up alpha chains, this beta chain is a stray read with a size that means little. The chain links TRBV7-9 to TRBJ2-7, with 9 bases identical to TRBD1. V was clipped by 3 bases and J by 6 bases; unmatched bases: 9. The CDR3 is made up of 15 amino acids. Germline loops: CDR1 SEHNR, CDR2 FQNEAQ (reference sequence). CDR3 sequence: CASSLATGGLSEQYF. CDR3 sequence (DNA): TGTGCCAGCAGCTTGGCCACAGGGGGCTTGAGCGAGCAGTACTTC.

Points on this clonotype: Because the library targeted alpha chains, this beta chain is an off-target read whose size means little. This sequence joins TRBV11-3 and TRBJ2-5; possibly TRBD2 for D (5 bases). Trimming shortened V by 5 bases and J by 4 bases, and 11 bases separated the two germline ends. The CDR3 loop spans 13 amino acids. Germline V CDR1 and CDR2: SGHNT, YENEEA. CDR3 sequence: CASSQRSGETQYF. The CDR3 bases are TGTGCCAGCAGCCAACGCAGCGGAGAGACCCAGTACTTC.

This clonotype was seen many times. A library made for alpha chains picked up this beta chain off target, so its size means little. The chain is built from TRBV7-2 and TRBJ2-5; 8 positions agree with TRBD2. Trimming at V came to 2 bases and at J to 2 bases, leaving 7 bases not matched to a gene. Germline V lookup: CDR1 SGHTA, CDR2 FQGNSA. The CDR3 is 16 amino acids. In DNA form, the CDR3 reads TGTGCCAGCAGCTTATATCCGGGGGGGCTTCAAGAGACCCAGTACTTC. It codes for CASSLYPGGLQETQYF.

In this sample, this clonotype turned up a few times. This beta chain is a stray read from a library made for alpha chains; its abundance is not meaningful. The chain couples TRBV7-2 to TRBJ1-1, with D hard to call. The CDR3 is 16 amino acids. The V gene lost 5 bases and the J gene lost 5 bases, with 21 bases spanning the gap. Looked up from germline, CDR1 is SGHTA and CDR2 is FQGNSA. This CDR3 is CASSPHRGHMGTEAFF. The CDR3 DNA reads TGTGCCAGCAGCCCACACCGTGGTCACATGGGGACTGAAGCTTTCTTT. Full variable domain (outside the CDR3, taken from reference TRBV7-2 and TRBJ1-1): GAGVSQSPSNKVTEKGKDVELRCDPISGHTALYWYRQSLGQGLEFLIYFQGNSAPDKSGLPSDRFSAERTGGSVSTLTIQRTQQEDSAVYLCASSPHRGHMGTEAFFGQGTRLTVV.

By its share, this clonotype is medium-sized. This beta chain is an off-target read within a library intended for alpha chains, so its frequency means little. This chain connects TRBV5-6 to TRBJ2-3; 9 bases match TRBD1. This CDR3 is built from 17 residues. The V gene end was trimmed by 4 bases and the J gene end by 0 bases; junction bases not matched to a gene: 9. The germline CDR1 and CDR2 sequences are SGHDT and YYEEEE. DNA for the CDR3: TGTGCCAGCAGCACACTAACAGGGGGCTCTAGCACAGATACGCAGTATTTT. As protein: CASSTLTGGSSTDTQYF.

This clonotype was picked up a small number of times. Within a library made for alpha chains, this beta chain is off target, and its count is uninformative. V is TRBV5-4 and J is TRBJ2-1; 11 nucleotides align to TRBD2. Germline V CDR1 and CDR2: SGHNT, YYREEE (reference sequence). Trimming at V came to 0 bases and at J to 4 bases, leaving 3 bases not matched to a gene. This CDR3 has 16 residues. The CDR3 sequence: CASSLGTSGLYNEQFF. CDR3 coding DNA: TGTGCCAGCAGCTTGGGGACTAGCGGGCTTTACAATGAGCAGTTCTTC. Supplemented by reference TRBV5-4 and TRBJ2-1, the full variable domain reads ETGVTQSPTHLIKTRGQQVTLRCSSQSGHNTVSWYQQALGQGPQFIFQYYREEENGRGNFPPRFSGLQFPNYSSELNVNALELDDSALYLCASSLGTSGLYNEQFFGPGTRLTVL.

In its sample, this clonotype ranks as medium-sized (0.01 to 0.1%). Found in a library prepared for alpha chains, this beta chain is an off-target read, and its abundance has little meaning. The chain combines TRBV12-3 or TRBV12-4 with TRBJ1-1; D gene unclear. The V end lost 5 bases, the J end lost 4 bases, and 20 bases lay between the germline ends. CDR3 size: 16 residues. This chain's CDR3 is CASSPRTGWGGTEAFF. The CDR3 nucleotides are TGTGCCAGCAGTCCCCGTACGGGGTGGGGAGGCACTGAAGCTTTCTTT.

At least ten counts were recorded for this clonotype. This beta chain is an off-target read within a library intended for alpha chains, so its frequency means little. The chain has TRBV9 and TRBJ1-6, with D perhaps TRBD1 (5 bases). This CDR3 is built from 16 residues. Germline assignment: CDR1 SGDLS and CDR2 YYNGEE. V shed 3 bases and J shed 9 bases, with 19 bases lying between them. The CDR3 spells CASSGGSPWVRSPLHF. DNA for the CDR3: TGTGCCAGCAGCGGGGGGAGCCCTTGGGTTCGTTCACCCCTCCACTTT.